These 3 T cell receptor beta chains share one sample of origin, sequenced in a study of T-cell memory formation after mild COVID-19. Each CDR3 protein is one row after TCRdb ran MiXCR on the 5' RACE reads. The sample gives 150,000 to 200,000 distinct CDR3 sequences, approximately 10% of which show up once; approximately 4% is in the top ten. The material sequenced was PBMCs or a T cell subset sorted from them (not recorded which). The receptors derive from a young man who had mild COVID-19 (a few samples of this study predate the infection). Cell type and time point are not known.

This clonotype was picked up many times. The J gene is TRBJ2-1, the V gene TRBV4-1; 11 bases line up with TRBD2. The V gene end was trimmed by 4 bases and the J gene end by 7 bases; junction bases not matched to a gene: 12. The CDR3 length is 17 residues. Germline assignment: CDR1 MGHRA and CDR2 YSYEKL. For the CDR3, the DNA is TGCGCCAGCAGCCGAGGGGGACTAGCGGCCCTAGGTAATGAGCAGTTCTTC. It specifies CASSRGGLAALGNEQFF.

This clonotype appeared a few times. The rearrangement joins TRBV6-6 to TRBJ1-6, with 7 positions matching TRBD1. This CDR3 contains 13 residues. Looked up from germline, CDR1 is MNHNY and CDR2 is SVGAGI (reference sequence). With V trimmed by 7 bases and J by 6 bases, 3 bases remained unmatched. In DNA form, the CDR3 reads TGTGCCAGCAAGACAGGGACTAATTCACCCCTCCACTTT. Translation: CASKTGTNSPLHF.

This clonotype was counted at least ten times. This chain connects TRBV5-1 to TRBJ2-5; D remains ambiguous. V lost 0 bases to trimming and J lost 0 bases, with 6 bases between them. CDR3 length equals 14 residues. The germline V gene encodes CDR1 SGHRS and CDR2 YFSETQ. The CDR3 DNA sequence: TGCGCCAGCAGCTTGGGAGAGTACCAAGAGACCCAGTACTTC. This codes for CASSLGEYQETQYF.